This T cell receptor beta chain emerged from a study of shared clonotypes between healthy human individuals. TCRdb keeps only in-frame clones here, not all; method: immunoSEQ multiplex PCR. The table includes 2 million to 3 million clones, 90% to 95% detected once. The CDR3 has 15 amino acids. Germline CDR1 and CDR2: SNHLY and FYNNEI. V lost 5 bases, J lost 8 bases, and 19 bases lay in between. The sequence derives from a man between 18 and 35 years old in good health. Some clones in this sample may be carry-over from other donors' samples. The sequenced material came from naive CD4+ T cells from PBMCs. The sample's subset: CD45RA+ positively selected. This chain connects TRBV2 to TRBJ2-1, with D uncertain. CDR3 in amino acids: CASSKDLTGPHEQFF. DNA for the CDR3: TGTGCCAGCAGTAAGGACCTCACGGGTCCCCATGAGCAGTTCTTC.